This TCR beta chain was documented in a study of blood T cell repertoires in COVID-19. Background on the study: Samples of COVID-19 (acute and convalescent) were obtained from the United States, Italy and Spain.

The Seattle patients joined while their infection was active and were tracked longitudinally afterward. Trimming cost V 2 bases and J 6 bases, with 11 bases left between them. The CDR3 has 15 amino acids. Germline CDR1 is SEHNR and CDR2 is FQNEAQ (reference sequence). Original processing notes: Reference gene primer amplification gave estimated nucleated cell counts. The assay was immunoSEQ multiplex PCR, and TCRdb's table has in-frame clones only and misses some. The V and J calls and clone size were taken over from that table, and D and trimming were inferred from the DNA. The table lists roughly 250,000 clones, less than 90% of them singletons.

This receptor was taken from a woman aged 25 to 39 with COVID-19, enrolled during active disease. The rearrangement uses TRBV7-9 and TRBJ1-6; D perhaps matches TRBD1 (6 bases). Sequencing was done on a sample of peripheral blood. CDR3 residues: CASSLRDTANSPLHF. Written as DNA, the CDR3 is TGTGCCAGCAGCTTAAGGGACACCGCTAATTCACCCCTCCACTTT.